These 31 T cell receptor beta chains were sequenced from one sample in a study of T-cell memory formation after mild COVID-19. TCRdb reprocessed the 5' RACE reads with MiXCR, giving one entry per CDR3 protein. This sample has approximately 400,000 distinct CDR3 sequences, with 20% to 25% found just once. Sequencing was performed on PBMCs or a T cell subset sorted from them (not recorded which). All receptors derive from an adult woman who had mild COVID-19 (a few samples of this study predate the infection). Cell type and time point are not known.

V usage is TRBV20-1 and J usage is TRBJ1-4, with D possibly being TRBD1 (5 bases). Trimming stripped 5 bases from V and 6 bases from J, with 13 bases between. The germline V gene encodes CDR1 DFQATT and CDR2 SNEGSKA (reference sequence). This CDR3 contains 13 residues. The CDR3 DNA reads TGCAGTGCTCTACAGGAGTTGGATGAAAAACTGTTTTTT. It specifies CSALQELDEKLFF.

This clonotype was detected a few times. The chain couples TRBV6-6 to TRBJ2-7, with 8 bases aligning to TRBD1. Germline CDR1 is MNHNY and CDR2 is SVGAGI (reference sequence). J was trimmed by 4 bases and V by 5 bases; bases with no gene match: 10. CDR3 length equals 15 residues. The DNA for the CDR3 is TGTGCCAGCAGTCGAGGGGGACAGGAACTTTACGAGCAGTACTTC. Amino acid sequence: CASSRGGQELYEQYF.

The chain couples TRBV6-2 or TRBV6-3 to TRBJ2-1; D may be TRBD2 (6 bases). The germline V gene has CDR1 MNHEY and CDR2 SVGEGT. The CDR3 sequence is 14 residues long. Trimming removed 7 bases from V and 1 base from J, with 11 bases in between. CDR3 DNA: TGTGCCAGCAACATAGCGGAATCCTACAATGAGCAGTTCTTC. Its translation: CASNIAESYNEQFF.

J is TRBJ1-1 and V is TRBV7-3; 7 bases are a match to TRBD1. CDR3 length: 16 residues. V gave up 2 bases and J gave up 1 base; unmatched junction bases: 7. Per germline, CDR1 SGHTA and CDR2 FQGTGA. The CDR3 DNA follows: TGTGCCAGCAGCTTAGGGACAGCTTTCTCGAACACTGAAGCTTTCTTT. This sequence encodes CASSLGTAFSNTEAFF. The full variable domain, rest sourced from reference TRBV7-3 and TRBJ1-1, is GAGVSQTPSNKVTEKGKYVELRCDPISGHTALYWYRQSLGQGPEFLIYFQGTGAADDSGLPNDRFFAVRPEGSVSTLKIQRTERGDSAVYLCASSLGTAFSNTEAFFGQGTRLTVV.

The table lists this clonotype with a few counts. The genes are TRBV3-1 and TRBJ1-3; D remains ambiguous. Germline CDR1 is LGHDT and CDR2 is YNNKEL (reference sequence). V was cut by 0 bases and J by 0 bases, with 6 bases left in between. The CDR3 has 15 residues. The CDR3 region is CASSQDISSGNTIYF. CDR3 in DNA: TGTGCCAGCAGCCAAGACATAAGCTCTGGAAACACCATATATTTT.

The chain uses TRBV4-3 and TRBJ2-2; maybe TRBD1 (6 bases). Trimming took off 1 base at V and 2 bases at J, with 11 bases between the two ends. The CDR3 is 16 residues long. The germline gives CDR1 LGHNA, CDR2 YSLEER. CDR3 nucleotides: TGCGCCAGCAGCCAAGTCCCGGACAGAAACACCGGGGAGCTGTTTTTT. Protein sequence: CASSQVPDRNTGELFF.

This clonotype was counted between two and nine times. The genes are TRBV2 and TRBJ1-4; perhaps TRBD1 as D (5 bases). Per the germline V gene, CDR1 is SNHLY and CDR2 is FYNNEI. The CDR3 has 14 amino acids. V shed 0 bases and J shed 10 bases, with 12 bases lying between them. The CDR3 DNA reads as TGTGCCAGCAGTGAAGCGCTAAGCGGGGGAAAACTGTTTTTT. It specifies CASSEALSGGKLFF.

This clonotype was counted between two and nine times. The chain couples TRBV30 to TRBJ1-5, with D perhaps matching TRBD1 (5 bases). This CDR3 comprises 16 residues. The V gene's germline CDR1 is GTSNPN and CDR2 SVGIG (reference sequence). Trimming cost V 1 base and J 4 bases, with 17 bases left between them. CDR3 sequence: CAWSDKSLGANQPQHF. The CDR3 DNA reads as TGTGCCTGGAGTGACAAGAGTCTCGGGGCGAATCAGCCCCAGCATTTT.

The V gene is TRBV11-3, the J gene TRBJ2-7; TRBD1 matches 8 bases. Germline trimming cut 2 bases from V and 2 bases from J; bases unmatched to any gene: 8. Germline V gives CDR1 SGHNT, CDR2 YENEEA. The CDR3 has 16 amino acids. The CDR3 DNA sequence: TGTGCCAGCAGCTTACCCCAGGGGGCTCGCGCCTACGAGCAGTACTTC. As protein: CASSLPQGARAYEQYF.

V gene TRBV27 combines with J gene TRBJ2-7, with TRBD2 as a possible D gene (5 bases). Germline assignment: CDR1 MNHEY and CDR2 SMNVEV (reference sequence). Trimming stripped 5 bases from V and 4 bases from J, with 18 bases between. The CDR3 length is 15 residues. The CDR3: CASSGLSGPRYEQYF. DNA of the CDR3: TGTGCCAGCAGTGGACTCAGTGGTCCGAGGTACGAGCAGTACTTC.

This clonotype was counted at least ten times. The V call is TRBV12-3 or TRBV12-4, the J call TRBJ2-1; TRBD2 might be the D (5 bases). There are 12 residues in the CDR3. Trimming removed 4 bases from V and 12 bases from J, with 13 bases in between. CDR3: CASSSLAIGQFF. The CDR3 region has the DNA TGTGCCAGCAGTTCTCTAGCTATAGGGCAGTTCTTC.

The rearrangement uses TRBV5-1 and TRBJ2-3; the D gene could be TRBD1 or TRBD2 (6 bases each). Germline V gene sequence: CDR1 SGHRS, CDR2 YFSETQ. The CDR3 is 18 amino acids. V lost 2 bases to trimming and J lost 0 bases, with 19 bases between them. The CDR3 here is CASSFNPWGAASTDTQYF. The DNA for the CDR3 is TGCGCCAGCAGCTTCAATCCGTGGGGGGCCGCAAGCACAGATACGCAGTATTTT.

The chain joins TRBV5-1 to TRBJ2-1, with TRBD2 identical over 8 bases. Unmatched junction bases numbered 12, after V lost 0 bases and J lost 1 base. CDR3 length equals 19 residues. Germline assignment: CDR1 SGHRS and CDR2 YFSETQ. The CDR3: CASSLDPRSGSWSYNEQFF. As DNA, the CDR3 is TGCGCCAGCAGCTTGGATCCCCGGAGCGGGAGTTGGTCCTACAATGAGCAGTTCTTC.

On this clonotype itself: A much bigger clone sits one base away, suggesting this may be a read error. The V and J genes are TRBV4-2 and TRBJ1-5; the D is unclear. Germline V lookup: CDR1 LGHNA, CDR2 YNFKEQ. The CDR3 length is 15 residues. The CDR3 protein is CASSKERAGNQPQHF. CDR3 DNA sequence: TGTGCCAGCAGCAAAGAGAGGGCGGGCAATCAGCCCCAGCATTTT.

J is TRBJ2-2 and V is TRBV6-5, with no clear D. The V gene's germline CDR1 is MNHEY and CDR2 SVGAGI. This CDR3 has 17 residues. With 6 bases removed from V and 4 bases from J, the gap between germline ends came to 21 bases. The CDR3 is CASSHPIPNSPTGELFF. The CDR3 nucleotides read TGTGCCAGCAGCCATCCGATCCCAAATAGTCCCACCGGGGAGCTGTTTTTT.

This clonotype occurred a few times. The chain employs TRBV12-3 or TRBV12-4 and TRBJ2-7, with D possibly called TRBD1 or TRBD2 (5 bases each). Trimming cost V 8 bases and J 7 bases, with 18 bases left between them. This CDR3 has 13 amino acids. The CDR3 here is CASVHGGMGEQYF. In DNA, the CDR3 is TGTGCCAGCGTTCATGGGGGAATGGGGGAGCAGTACTTC.

The chain couples TRBV4-2 to TRBJ2-1; D may be TRBD2 (5 bases). Trimming left V 1 base short and J 5 bases short, with 15 bases between. CDR1 is LGHNA, CDR2 YNFKEQ, per germline. The CDR3 sequence is 16 residues long. The DNA for the CDR3 is TGTGCCAGCAGCCAAGTAAGGTCTAGCCCAGACAATGAGCAGTTCTTC. Its protein product is CASSQVRSSPDNEQFF.

CDR3 region: CASRYPGQVETQYF. CDR3 in DNA: TGTGCCAGCAGGTATCCGGGACAGGTTGAGACCCAGTACTTC. The chain uses TRBV6-6 and TRBJ2-5; TRBD1 aligns across 8 bases. V shed 6 bases and J 5 bases; nucleotides not matched to a gene: 8. Germline V gene data show CDR1 as MNHNY and CDR2 as SVGAGI (reference sequence). The CDR3 is 14 residues long.

This clonotype was observed many times. This chain uses TRBV20-1 with TRBJ2-2; D remains ambiguous. Germline V gene sequence: CDR1 DFQATT, CDR2 SNEGSKA (reference sequence). V lost 7 bases and J 0 bases, leaving 6 bases between the germline ends. There are 12 residues in the CDR3. CDR3 DNA sequence: TGCAGTGTGCTAACGAACACCGGGGAGCTGTTTTTT. Its translation is CSVLTNTGELFF.

Only one count was recorded for this clonotype. This may stem from a read error, because a much larger clone lies one nucleotide away. This chain connects TRBV3-1 to TRBJ1-1; the match to TRBD1 covers 11 bases. The germline V gene encodes CDR1 LGHDT and CDR2 YNNKEL (reference sequence). CDR3 length: 15 residues. V trimming: 4 bases; J trimming: 4 bases; junction bases outside the gene matches: 5. CDR3: CASSPMGQGGTEAFF. DNA of the CDR3: TGTGCCAGCAGCCCCATGGGACAGGGGGGCACTGAAGCTTTCTTT.

This clonotype showed up just a few times. CDR3 coding DNA: TGCGCCAGCAGCCTCGGGACAGGGGCTGCGTCCTATAATTCACCCCTCCACTTT. Its protein product is CASSLGTGAASYNSPLHF. The J gene is TRBJ1-6, the V gene TRBV5-1, with TRBD1 identical over 10 bases. Looked up from germline, CDR1 is SGHRS and CDR2 is YFSETQ. Trimming took 4 bases from V and 1 from J; bases not matched to a gene: 8. The CDR3 is 18 residues long.

The J gene is TRBJ2-1, the V gene TRBV29-1; D may match TRBD1 or TRBD2 (5 bases each). Germline assignment: CDR1 SQVTM and CDR2 ANQGSEA. The CDR3 is 12 amino acids. V was cut by 3 bases and J by 13 bases, with 16 bases left in between. The CDR3 DNA is TGCAGCGTTGATGGTGGGGGTGAGGTCCAGTTCTTC. Amino acid sequence: CSVDGGGEVQFF.

Only a few counts were recorded for this clonotype. The genes are TRBV5-1 and TRBJ2-7; the match to TRBD1 covers 7 bases. Germline CDR1 SGHRS, CDR2 YFSETQ. Trimming took 4 bases from V and 3 from J; bases not matched to a gene: 13. This CDR3 comprises 16 residues. CDR3 loop: CASSGGTWTGYYEQYF. The CDR3 nucleotides read TGCGCCAGCAGCGGTGGGACCTGGACAGGATACTACGAGCAGTACTTC.

This clonotype was observed a few times. V usage is TRBV29-1 and J usage is TRBJ2-7; the D gene is possibly TRBD2 (6 bases). The length of the CDR3 is 12 residues. V was clipped by 4 bases and J by 7 bases, with 14 bases between them. Germline V lookup: CDR1 SQVTM, CDR2 ANQGSEA. The CDR3 protein is CSVVGGLGEQYF. DNA of the CDR3: TGCAGCGTTGTTGGAGGGCTAGGGGAGCAGTACTTC.

This clonotype was found a few times. This chain uses TRBV12-3 or TRBV12-4 with TRBJ2-1; D is possibly TRBD2 (5 bases). V gave up 8 bases and J gave up 4 bases, with 15 bases separating them. The length of the CDR3 is 14 residues. The CDR3 coding sequence is TGTGCCAGCCTTATCGGGGTAGCGTACAATGAGCAGTTCTTC. It specifies CASLIGVAYNEQFF.

The chain uses TRBV7-9 and TRBJ1-2; the D gene is possibly TRBD1 (5 bases). The V end was cut by 3 bases, the J end by 4 bases, with 18 bases between. This CDR3 is 16 amino acids long. The germline CDR1 and CDR2 sequences are SEHNR and FQNEAQ (reference sequence). CDR3 residues: CASSFYPYSGGYGYTF. As DNA, the CDR3 is TGTGCCAGCAGCTTTTACCCCTACAGCGGGGGCTATGGCTACACCTTC.

The chain carries TRBV29-1 and TRBJ2-3; 14 bases line up with TRBD2. CDR3 length: 14 amino acids. The V gene end was trimmed by 7 bases and the J gene end by 3 bases; junction bases not matched to a gene: 3. Germline V CDR1 and CDR2: SQVTM, ANQGSEA. CDR3 sequence reads: CSGRTSGGTDTQYF. The CDR3 DNA sequence: TGCAGCGGGCGGACTAGCGGGGGGACAGATACGCAGTATTTT.

The sample holds a few counts of this clonotype. V usage is TRBV12-3 or TRBV12-4 and J usage is TRBJ1-3, with D uncertain. V was clipped by 6 bases and J by 6 bases, with 12 bases between them. The CDR3 spans 13 residues. The CDR3 protein is CASSDDLENTIYF. In DNA, the CDR3 is TGTGCCAGCAGCGACGACTTGGAAAACACCATATATTTT.

This clonotype was found a few times. The rearrangement links TRBV6-2 or TRBV6-3 to TRBJ2-7, with TRBD2 matching 8 bases. The length of the CDR3 is 15 residues. Germline-derived CDR1 and CDR2 are MNHEY and SVGEGT. J gave up 3 bases and V 2 bases, and 6 bases lay outside the gene matches. The CDR3 DNA follows: TGTGCCAGCAGTTACGGCGGACTAGCACTCTACGAGCAGTACTTC. Translation: CASSYGGLALYEQYF.

The chain joins TRBV20-1 to TRBJ2-3; 9 bases match TRBD2. Trimming removed 0 bases from V and 3 bases from J; junction bases left unmatched: 7. CDR3 size: 16 residues. Germline loops: CDR1 DFQATT, CDR2 SNEGSKA (reference sequence). This chain's CDR3 is CSARDRRLAGTDTQYF. The CDR3 coding sequence is TGCAGTGCTAGAGATAGGAGGCTAGCGGGAACAGATACGCAGTATTTT.

This chain connects TRBV12-3 or TRBV12-4 to TRBJ2-7, with D possibly being TRBD2 (5 bases). CDR3 size: 14 residues. The ends were cut back, 6 bases at V and 6 bases at J, with 18 bases in the middle. DNA for the CDR3: TGTGCCAGCAGCCAAAGCGGACTGACGGGCGAGCAGTACTTC. Amino acids: CASSQSGLTGEQYF.